This T cell receptor (beta chain) derives from a study of T-cell memory formation after mild COVID-19. Findings and limits, study-wide: Within pre-infection memory, some responding clones were found, suggesting cross-reactive memory joined. Clones contracting over day 15 to 85 were CD4/CD8 balanced, with later expanders leaning CD4+.

This clonotype was seen only a few times. Its antigen is undetermined. The CDR3 sequence is 14 residues long. Germline V lookup: CDR1 ENHRY, CDR2 SYGVKD. V trimming: 2 bases; J trimming: 0 bases; junction bases outside the gene matches: 0. UMIs and sample barcodes were carried by the TCR alpha and TCR beta cDNA libraries that 5'RACE produced using constant-segment primers. MiXCR was run by TCRdb on the 5' RACE reads, yielding one entry per CDR3 protein. The sample consists of about 140,000 distinct CDR3 sequences, approximately 21% of them appearing once. Material for sequencing was PBMCs or a T cell subset sorted from them (not recorded which). The genes are TRBV10-3 and TRBJ2-7, with 8 nucleotides matching TRBD2. This clonotype originated in an adult woman who had mild COVID-19 (a few samples of this study predate the infection). Cell type and time point are not known. The DNA of the CDR3 is TGTGCCATCAGTGAGACTAGCGGCTCCTACGAGCAGTACTTC. Protein product: CAISETSGSYEQYF.